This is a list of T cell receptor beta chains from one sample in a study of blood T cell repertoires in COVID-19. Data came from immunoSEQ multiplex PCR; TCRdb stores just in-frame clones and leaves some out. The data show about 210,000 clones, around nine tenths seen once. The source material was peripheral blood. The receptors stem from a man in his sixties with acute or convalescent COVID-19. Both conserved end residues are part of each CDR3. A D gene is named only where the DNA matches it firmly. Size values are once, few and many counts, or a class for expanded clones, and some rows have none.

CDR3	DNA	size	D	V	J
CASSLKRAGAVDTQYF	TGTGCCAGCAGCTTGAAACGAGCAGGGGCGGTGGATACGCAGTATTTT	.	.	TRBV5-8	TRBJ2-3
CASSLMTISNEQFF	TGTGCCAGCAGCTTAATGACAATATCCAATGAGCAGTTCTTC	.	.	TRBV7-3	TRBJ2-1
CASSLAGGVNTDTQYF	TGCGCCAGCAGCTTGGCGGGCGGGGTGAACACAGATACGCAGTATTTT	.	.	TRBV5-1	TRBJ2-3
CASSPMANSGNTIYF	TGTGCCAGCAGCCCGATGGCCAACTCTGGAAACACCATATATTTT	.	.	TRBV4-2	TRBJ1-3
CASSPTGTGIEQYF	TGCGCCAGCAGCCCGACGGGGACAGGGATCGAGCAGTACTTC	.	TRBD1	TRBV5-1	TRBJ2-7
CASSLARDGNEKLFF	TGTGCCAGCAGCTTAGCCCGGGATGGTAATGAAAAACTGTTTTTT	few	.	TRBV7-9	TRBJ1-4
CASSRDRVNSPLHF	TGTGCCAGCTCACGCGACAGGGTGAATTCACCCCTCCACTTT	.	TRBD1	TRBV18	TRBJ1-6
CASSLVWDRGRNEQFF	TGTGCCAGCAGCTTGGTATGGGACAGGGGGCGGAATGAGCAGTTCTTC	.	TRBD1	TRBV5-5	TRBJ2-1
CASSFLSWAGTGRTGELFF	TGTGCCAGCAGCTTTTTATCTTGGGCCGGGACAGGGCGCACCGGGGAGCTGTTTTTT	.	TRBD1	TRBV7-8	TRBJ2-2
CATSEPAGGDEKLFF	TGTGCCACCAGTGAGCCGGCAGGGGGAGATGAAAAACTGTTTTTT	.	TRBD1	TRBV24-1	TRBJ1-4
CASSLVGKRRGRYFRRQPQHF	TGCGCCAGCAGCTTGGTAGGTAAGCGCAGGGGGCGTTATTTTAGGCGTCAGCCCCAGCATTTT	.	TRBD1	TRBV5-1	TRBJ1-5
CASSLDPGQRYYEQYF	TGTGCCAGCAGCTTGGACCCGGGACAGAGATACTACGAGCAGTACTTC	.	TRBD1	TRBV5-4	TRBJ2-7
CASSIGGGWNEQFF	TGTGCCAGCAGCATTGGGGGAGGTTGGAATGAGCAGTTCTTC	.	.	TRBV5-8	TRBJ2-1
CASSSAAGLLIEQYF	TGTGCCAGCAGCTCCGCCGCAGGACTATTAATCGAGCAGTACTTC	.	.	TRBV6-5	TRBJ2-7
CASSLVFGGGAGSNTEAFF	TGTGCCAGCAGCTTGGTTTTCGGCGGGGGGGCCGGATCGAACACTGAAGCTTTCTTT	.	.	TRBV11-2	TRBJ1-1
CASSLGTGGRVDYGYTF	TGCGCCAGCAGCTTAGGGACAGGGGGCCGGGTGGACTATGGCTACACCTTC	.	TRBD1	TRBV5-1	TRBJ1-2
CASNPDRGFYGYTF	TGCGCCAGCAACCCAGACAGGGGGTTCTATGGCTACACCTTC	few	TRBD1	TRBV5-1	TRBJ1-2
CASSTKQGKETQYF	TGTGCCAGCAGCACCAAACAGGGGAAAGAGACCCAGTACTTC	.	TRBD1	TRBV5-4	TRBJ2-5
CASKGLEETQYF	TGTGCCTCGAAGGGGCTAGAAGAGACCCAGTACTTC	.	.	TRBV10-3	TRBJ2-5
CASSLEGVSPLHF	TGTGCCAGCAGCTTAGAGGGGGTCTCACCCCTCCACTTT	.	.	TRBV7-9	TRBJ1-6
CATSDVHLDTGELFF	TGTGCCACCAGTGACGTACATTTGGACACCGGGGAGCTGTTTTTT	.	.	TRBV24-1	TRBJ2-2
CASSQTGGQTIYEQYF	TGCGCCAGCAGCCAAACAGGGGGACAGACAATCTACGAGCAGTACTTC	.	TRBD1	TRBV4-3	TRBJ2-7
CSAQTSGGAHEQFF	TGCAGCGCCCAAACTAGCGGGGGGGCCCATGAGCAGTTCTTC	.	TRBD2	TRBV29-1	TRBJ2-1
CASSHLLTGSNGNTIYF	TGCGCCAGCAGTCACCTCCTGACAGGGAGTAATGGAAACACCATATATTTT	.	TRBD1	TRBV23-1	TRBJ1-3
CATSDRDSSLAKNIQYF	TGTGCCACCAGTGACCGGGACAGCTCCTTAGCCAAAAACATTCAGTACTTC	.	TRBD1	TRBV24-1	TRBJ2-4
CASSLDATFSSGANVLTF	TGTGCCAGCAGCTTAGATGCGACATTTAGCTCTGGGGCCAACGTCCTGACTTTC	.	.	TRBV7-2	TRBJ2-6
CASSLLAHPGEQYF	TGTGCCAGCAGTTTATTGGCCCACCCTGGCGAGCAGTACTTC	.	.	TRBV27	TRBJ2-7
CASSQGRGRTEAFF	TGTGCCAGCAGCCAAGGTCGGGGGAGGACTGAAGCTTTCTTT	.	.	TRBV3-1/TRBV3-2	TRBJ1-1
CATSTTGAGGNQPQHF	TGTGCCACCAGCACAACAGGGGCTGGGGGCAATCAGCCCCAGCATTTT	.	TRBD1	TRBV15	TRBJ1-5
CASSLIAGSETQYF	TGTGCCAGCAGCTTAATCGCAGGGTCTGAGACCCAGTACTTC	.	.	TRBV7-8	TRBJ2-5
CASSPLDKRWETQYF	TGTGCCAGCTCACCACTCGACAAGAGATGGGAGACCCAGTACTTC	once	.	TRBV18	TRBJ2-5
CASSSDRGEQYF	TGTGCCAGCAGCTCCGACAGGGGCGAGCAGTACTTC	.	TRBD1	TRBV11-3	TRBJ2-7
CASSYSYRGGYTF	TGTGCCAGCAGTTACTCGTACAGGGGCGGCTACACCTTC	.	TRBD1	TRBV6-5	TRBJ1-2
CASKTSGGRRTEAFF	TGTGCCAGCAAAACCTCAGGGGGGAGACGAACTGAAGCTTTCTTT	once	TRBD1	TRBV18	TRBJ1-1
CASSSGSGHLQETQYF	TGTGCCAGCAGTTCCGGGAGCGGGCACTTACAAGAGACCCAGTACTTC	.	.	TRBV6-5	TRBJ2-5
CASGLVLSQGATSNQPQHF	TGTGCTAGTGGTTTGGTATTGAGCCAGGGGGCGACCAGCAATCAGCCCCAGCATTTT	.	TRBD1	TRBV12-5	TRBJ1-5
CASSIDRVQPQHF	TGTGCCAGTAGTATAGACAGGGTTCAGCCCCAGCATTTT	.	.	TRBV19	TRBJ1-5
CASSPGTGDNSPLHF	TGCGCCAGCAGCCCGGGGACAGGGGATAATTCACCCCTCCACTTT	once	TRBD1	TRBV5-1	TRBJ1-6
CASSYLDRGNSPLHF	TGTGCCAGCAGTTACCTGGACAGGGGAAATTCACCCCTCCACTTT	.	TRBD1	TRBV6-6	TRBJ1-6
CASSPPPVNTEAFF	TGTGCCAGCAGCCCGCCTCCAGTGAACACTGAAGCTTTCTTT	.	.	TRBV7-2	TRBJ1-1
CASSKPPGQLGDEQFF	TGTGCCAGCAGCAAACCCCCGGGACAACTGGGCGATGAGCAGTTCTTC	.	.	TRBV21-1	TRBJ2-1
CASSFTGGTGNTIYF	TGTGCCAGCAGTTTTACAGGGGGCACTGGAAACACCATATATTTT	few	TRBD1	TRBV6-1	TRBJ1-3
CASRRTSPVGGNTIYF	TGTGCCAGCCGAAGGACAAGCCCCGTGGGTGGAAACACCATATATTTT	.	.	TRBV2	TRBJ1-3
CASSAQSYSPLHF	TGTGCCAGCAGCGCACAGTCCTATTCACCCCTCCACTTT	.	.	TRBV6-5	TRBJ1-6
CASGLPPPGLAGGADTQYF	TGTGCTAGTGGTTTGCCGCCACCGGGACTAGCGGGGGGGGCAGATACGCAGTATTTT	.	TRBD2	TRBV12-5	TRBJ2-3
CAWSGFLTGGSSPLHF	TGTGCCTGGAGTGGCTTTTTGACAGGGGGCTCATCACCCCTCCACTTT	.	TRBD1	TRBV30	TRBJ1-6
CASSPWTYTEAFF	TGCGCCAGCAGCCCCTGGACATACACTGAAGCTTTCTTT	.	.	TRBV5-1	TRBJ1-1
CASSLAGTAFQETQYF	TGTGCCAGCAGCTTGGCCGGGACAGCCTTCCAAGAGACCCAGTACTTC	.	TRBD1	TRBV5-4	TRBJ2-5
CATPGQGVGTEAFF	TGTGCCACCCCGGGACAGGGGGTGGGCACTGAAGCTTTCTTT	few	TRBD1	TRBV6-6	TRBJ1-1
CASSPDRATSFTGELFF	TGTGCCAGCAGTCCAGACCGGGCTACTAGCTTCACCGGGGAGCTGTTTTTT	few	.	TRBV7-9	TRBJ2-2
CASSLWQGINTGELFF	TGTGCCAGCAGCTTATGGCAGGGAATAAACACCGGGGAGCTGTTTTTT	.	.	TRBV7-9	TRBJ2-2